The following is a T cell receptor (beta chain) sequence with its context. Its antigen is unknown. V shed 7 bases and J shed 6 bases, with 9 bases lying between them. Per the germline V gene, CDR1 is SGHRS and CDR2 is YFSETQ. CDR3 length equals 11 residues. This sample was included in a study of beta chain features in type 1 diabetes. Study findings and constraints: Moderate yet significant TCRB CDR3 shortening was seen in Type 1 diabetes patients in all four CD4+ subsets. Relative to healthy donors, patients appeared to have naive, central memory and Treg TCRB repertoires that were more similar.

Every bit of the isolated RNA underwent reverse transcription, so sequencing read expressed TCRB transcripts. Measured with immunoSEQ multiplex PCR; TCRdb has only the in-frame clones, and not every one. The table shows 680,000 or so clones, with about an eighth occurring only once. The chain couples TRBV5-1 to TRBJ2-3; D call uncertain. Material: naive CD4+ T cells from blood. The clonotype originates from a man aged 18 to 30 with type 1 diabetes. The CDR3 region has the DNA TGCGCCAGCGCAAGTGGGGATACGCAGTATTTT. It codes for CASASGDTQYF.